Here is one T cell receptor beta chain with its context. No antigen is known for it. This entry comes from a study of vaccination and CD4 T cells after COVID-19. The Oncomine TCR Beta short-read assay was applied to DNA of cultured CD4+ T cells. TCRdb redid the calling of the PCR reads with MiXCR, one entry per CDR3 protein. In the table there are approximately 15,000 distinct CDR3 sequences, around three fifths of which are singletons. V lost 4 bases and J 3 bases, leaving 10 bases between the germline ends. Germline values: CDR1 ENHRY, CDR2 SYGVKD. The CDR3 has 13 residues. Treatment of the sample: roughly ten-day PBMC culture with coronavirus spike peptide pools or control peptides (ViraFEST assay). Scientists separated out CD4+ T cells through negative selection following 10 days in culture.

This specimen was CD4+ T cells from blood, cultured in vitro, taken after SARS-CoV-2 vaccination. V usage is TRBV10-3 and J usage is TRBJ2-7; D unresolved. The TCR originated in a human donor who had recovered from COVID-19. The CDR3 DNA sequence: TGTGCCATCAGTGGAGACGCAAACTACGAGCAGTACTTC. This gives the protein CAISGDANYEQYF.